The rows below give T cell receptor beta chains drawn from one sample of a study of post-analysis software for immune sequencing data. TCRdb recomputed calls from the PCR reads with MiXCR, one row per CDR3 protein. This table holds some 700,000 distinct CDR3 sequences, 55% to 60% found once. The material sequenced was blood. Source of these receptors: a girl aged 2-10 years with multiple sclerosis. Each CDR3 is given with its conserved first and last residue. A D gene is named only where the DNA matches it firmly. Clone size appears in some rows only: once, few, many, or a class for an expanded clone.

j_call d_call v_call clone_size cdr3_aa cdr3_nt
TRBJ1-2 NA TRBV20-1 few CSASPTRGRGDYGYTF TGCAGTGCTAGTCCAACAAGGGGCAGGGGTGACTATGGCTACACCTTC
TRBJ2-4 NA TRBV27 few CASSSTGLAKNIQYF TGTGCCAGCAGTTCCACAGGTCTAGCCAAAAACATTCAGTACTTC
TRBJ2-3 NA TRBV6-2/TRBV6-3 NA CASRSGTLNVDTQYF TGTGCCAGCCGCTCCGGGACACTAAATGTGGATACGCAGTATTTT
TRBJ2-5 TRBD2 TRBV7-9 NA CASRPSGSQETQYF TGTGCCAGCAGACCAAGCGGGAGCCAAGAGACCCAGTACTTC
TRBJ2-5 TRBD1 TRBV12-3/TRBV12-4 many CASSPGTEETQYF TGTGCCAGCAGCCCTGGGACAGAAGAGACCCAGTACTTC
TRBJ1-1 NA TRBV7-2 NA CASSLVGIGTEAFF TGTGCCAGCAGCTTAGTGGGGATTGGCACTGAAGCTTTCTTT
TRBJ1-2 NA TRBV29-1 few CSVEEGAGGYTF TGCAGCGTTGAAGAAGGGGCGGGTGGCTACACCTTC
TRBJ2-1 TRBD2 TRBV7-9 few CASILRTSEDYYNEQFF TGTGCCAGCATTCTTCGGACTAGCGAGGATTACTACAATGAGCAGTTCTTC
TRBJ2-2 NA TRBV5-5 NA CASSTPPGPTDTGELFF TGTGCCAGCAGCACCCCCCCGGGGCCTACGGACACCGGGGAGCTGTTTTTT
TRBJ2-7 NA TRBV7-2 NA CASSLGIDSYEQYF TGTGCCAGCAGCTTAGGGATAGACTCCTACGAGCAGTACTTC
TRBJ1-1 NA TRBV4-3 NA CASSQDITGRAFF TGCGCCAGCAGCCAAGATATAACAGGGCGGGCTTTCTTT
TRBJ2-1 NA TRBV9 NA CASTTGYSYNEQFF TGTGCCAGCACGACAGGCTACTCCTACAATGAGCAGTTCTTC
TRBJ2-3 NA TRBV10-3 few CATTGLPTDTQYF TGTGCCACCACGGGACTCCCCACAGATACGCAGTATTTT
TRBJ2-5 TRBD1 TRBV5-1 NA CASSRGTGGQETQYF TGCGCCAGCAGCCGAGGGACAGGGGGGCAAGAGACCCAGTACTTC
TRBJ2-5 NA TRBV27 few CASSPYRGEETQYF TGTGCCAGCAGTCCGTATCGTGGGGAAGAGACCCAGTACTTC
TRBJ2-7 TRBD1 TRBV29-1 NA CSVETGGPSYEQYF TGCAGCGTGGAAACAGGGGGGCCCTCCTACGAGCAGTACTTC
TRBJ2-7 NA TRBV13 once CASSLVDRPGGDYEQYF TGTGCCAGCAGCTTAGTCGACCGGCCAGGGGGGGACTACGAGCAGTACTTC
TRBJ2-5 NA TRBV10-3 NA CAIRESRGGETQYF TGTGCCATCAGGGAGTCCCGAGGTGGGGAGACCCAGTACTTC
TRBJ1-5 NA TRBV19 NA CASDRGAMHSNQPQHF TGTGCCAGCGATCGCGGGGCGATGCATAGCAATCAGCCCCAGCATTTT
TRBJ2-7 TRBD1 TRBV13 few CASSLTWGQGPTYEQYF TGTGCCAGCAGCTTAACCTGGGGACAGGGTCCCACCTACGAGCAGTACTTC
TRBJ2-7 NA TRBV12-3/TRBV12-4 NA CASSFYGLSYYEQYF TGTGCCAGCAGTTTTTACGGACTATCCTATTACGAGCAGTACTTC
TRBJ2-3 NA TRBV20-1 NA CSAVPRTTDTQYF TGCAGTGCGGTTCCCCGGACCACAGATACGCAGTATTTT